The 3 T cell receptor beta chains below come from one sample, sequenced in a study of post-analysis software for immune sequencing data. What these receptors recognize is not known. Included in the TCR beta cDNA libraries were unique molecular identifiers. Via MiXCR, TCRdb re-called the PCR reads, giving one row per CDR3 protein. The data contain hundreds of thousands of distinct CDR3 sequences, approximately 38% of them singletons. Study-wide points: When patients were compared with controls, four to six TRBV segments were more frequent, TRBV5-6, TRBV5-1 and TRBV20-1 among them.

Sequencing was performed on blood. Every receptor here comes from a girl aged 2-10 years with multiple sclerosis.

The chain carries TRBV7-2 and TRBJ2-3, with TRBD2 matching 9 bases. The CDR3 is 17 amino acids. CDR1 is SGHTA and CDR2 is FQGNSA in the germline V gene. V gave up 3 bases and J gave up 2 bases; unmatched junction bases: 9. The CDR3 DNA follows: TGTGCCAGCAGCTTGGCTAGCGGGGACCCTCCCACAGATACGCAGTATTTT. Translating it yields CASSLASGDPPTDTQYF.

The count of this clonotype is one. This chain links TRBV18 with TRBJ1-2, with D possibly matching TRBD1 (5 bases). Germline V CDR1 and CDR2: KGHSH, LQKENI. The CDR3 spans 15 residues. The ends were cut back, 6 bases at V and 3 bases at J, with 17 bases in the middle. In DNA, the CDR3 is TGTGCCAGCTCTCTCTCTGGGACCCTGGACTATGGCTACACCTTC. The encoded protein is CASSLSGTLDYGYTF.

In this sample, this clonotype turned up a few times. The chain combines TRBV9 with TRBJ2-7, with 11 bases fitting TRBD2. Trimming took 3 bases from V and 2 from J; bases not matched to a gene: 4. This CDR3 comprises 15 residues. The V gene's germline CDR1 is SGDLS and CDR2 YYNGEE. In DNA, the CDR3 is TGTGCCAGCAGCGGTTCTAGCGGGGGGCCCTACGAGCAGTACTTC. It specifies CASSGSSGGPYEQYF.